A selection of T cell receptor beta chains follows, all from one sample in a study of early T cells in non-severe SARS-CoV-2 infection. Each CDR3 protein gets one entry after TCRdb re-called the 5' RACE reads with MiXCR. The sample lists 80,000 to 100,000 distinct CDR3 sequences, around 15% seen once, with about 6% in the top ten. Sequences were obtained from whole blood. The source of these receptors is an adult who was a healthcare worker with PCR-confirmed SARS-CoV-2 infection or an uninfected control (not recorded which). Each CDR3 is given with its conserved first and last residue. Each record gives: CDR3 length, clone size, V gene, D gene, J gene, CDR3 DNA, CDR3 protein. The D gene is left open where the match is weak. Clone size is shown for a subset of rows, as once, few, many or a class of expanded clone.

12,-,TRBV19,-,TRBJ1-4,TGTGCCACTTCACCAACTAATGAAAAACTGTTTTTT,CATSPTNEKLFF
16,-,TRBV18,TRBD1,TRBJ2-7,TGTGCCAGCTCACCTACCGGGACAGAGAGCTCCTACGAGCAGTACTTC,CASSPTGTESSYEQYF
13,-,TRBV12-3/TRBV12-4,-,TRBJ2-2,TGTGCCAGCAGACAGGGCTACACCGGGGAGCTGTTTTTT,CASRQGYTGELFF
14,-,TRBV6-1,-,TRBJ2-3,TGTGCCGGCGGGAGGGACAGGGTGGCAGATACGCAGTATTTT,CAGGRDRVADTQYF
11,-,TRBV29-1,-,TRBJ2-7,TGCAGCGTTGGACAGTCCTACGAGCAGTACTTC,CSVGQSYEQYF
15,many,TRBV11-2,-,TRBJ2-2,TGTGCCAGCAGCTTGGTCCTAGGGAACACCGGGGAGCTGTTTTTT,CASSLVLGNTGELFF
14,-,TRBV3-1,TRBD1,TRBJ2-3,TGTGCCAGCAACGGACAGGAGAACACAGATACGCAGTATTTT,CASNGQENTDTQYF
16,-,TRBV11-2,TRBD1,TRBJ2-7,TGTGCCAGCAGCCATACTGGGGACAGGGGCACTGACGAGCAGTACTTC,CASSHTGDRGTDEQYF
15,few,TRBV11-1,TRBD1,TRBJ2-4,TGTGCCAGCAGCTTGCCAACAGGGGCAATGGGCATTCAGTACTTC,CASSLPTGAMGIQYF
13,many,TRBV7-2,-,TRBJ2-3,TGTGCCAGCAGCTTATCGGGGTTAGATACGCAGTATTTT,CASSLSGLDTQYF
9,few,TRBV4-1,-,TRBJ1-2,TGCGCCAGCCCAGATGGGGGCACCTTC,CASPDGGTF